A single TCR beta chain is shown here with its context. PCR was performed using 60 Vbeta and 13 Jbeta primers. Sequencing used immunoSEQ multiplex PCR; TCRdb keeps in-frame clones, though not all of them. The sample data list around 140,000 clones. Germline lookup yields CDR1 SEHNR and CDR2 FQNEAQ (reference sequence). The V end lost 4 bases, the J end lost 0 bases, and 13 bases lay between the germline ends. The CDR3 has 15 amino acids. The data were obtained in a study of cytomegalovirus exposure and HLA in healthy donors. The chain uses TRBV7-9 and TRBJ2-7, with D uncertain. Sequencing was done on a sample of PBMCs. The sequence derives from a male donor in good health and CMV-seronegative. This CDR3 reads CASSSDTELSYEQYF. In nucleotides, the CDR3 is TGTGCCAGCAGCTCCGACACCGAACTCTCCTACGAGCAGTACTTC.